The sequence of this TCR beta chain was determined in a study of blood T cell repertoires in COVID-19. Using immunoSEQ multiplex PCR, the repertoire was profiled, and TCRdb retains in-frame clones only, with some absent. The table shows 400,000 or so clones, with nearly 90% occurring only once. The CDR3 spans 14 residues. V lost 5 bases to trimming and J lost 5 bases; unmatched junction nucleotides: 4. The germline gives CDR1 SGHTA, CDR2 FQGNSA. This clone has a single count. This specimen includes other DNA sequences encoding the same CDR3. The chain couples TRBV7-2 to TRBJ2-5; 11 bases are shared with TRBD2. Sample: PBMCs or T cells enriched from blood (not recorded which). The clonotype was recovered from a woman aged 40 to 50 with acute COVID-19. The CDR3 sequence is CASSSGLAGETQYF. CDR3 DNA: TGTGCCAGCAGCAGTGGACTAGCGGGTGAGACCCAGTACTTC.